This T cell receptor beta chain appears in the sequencing data of a study of post-analysis software for immune sequencing data. Broader study findings: Elevated frequency relative to controls characterized 4 or 5 TRBV segments in patients, TRBV5-6, TRBV5-1 and TRBV20-1 among them. Significantly decreased normalized Chao1 diversity was recorded for multiple sclerosis patients relative to controls. Under the F measure, samples that were prepared in one batch clustered strongly together.

Built from TCR beta cDNA, the libraries had unique molecular identifiers in them. MiXCR, applied by TCRdb to the PCR reads, yields one record per CDR3 protein. The table records just over 250,000 distinct CDR3 sequences, roughly a third of them present only once. This CDR3 is 15 amino acids long. Germline V CDR1 and CDR2: SGHTA, FQGNSA. V was shortened by 0 bases and J by 0 bases, with 8 bases between the two germline ends. Of note for this clonotype: What it recognizes is unknown.

This rearrangement joins TRBV7-2 to TRBJ2-5, with D tentatively TRBD2 (5 bases). The origin of this receptor is a girl aged 10 to 17 with multiple sclerosis. Sequencing used blood. CDR3: CASSLATGNQETQYF. CDR3 bases: TGTGCCAGCAGCTTAGCAACGGGGAACCAAGAGACCCAGTACTTC. Drawing the rest from reference TRBV7-2 and TRBJ2-5, the complete variable domain is GAGVSQSPSNKVTEKGKDVELRCDPISGHTALYWYRQSLGQGLEFLIYFQGNSAPDKSGLPSDRFSAERTGGSVSTLTIQRTQQEDSAVYLCASSLATGNQETQYFGPGTRLLVL.